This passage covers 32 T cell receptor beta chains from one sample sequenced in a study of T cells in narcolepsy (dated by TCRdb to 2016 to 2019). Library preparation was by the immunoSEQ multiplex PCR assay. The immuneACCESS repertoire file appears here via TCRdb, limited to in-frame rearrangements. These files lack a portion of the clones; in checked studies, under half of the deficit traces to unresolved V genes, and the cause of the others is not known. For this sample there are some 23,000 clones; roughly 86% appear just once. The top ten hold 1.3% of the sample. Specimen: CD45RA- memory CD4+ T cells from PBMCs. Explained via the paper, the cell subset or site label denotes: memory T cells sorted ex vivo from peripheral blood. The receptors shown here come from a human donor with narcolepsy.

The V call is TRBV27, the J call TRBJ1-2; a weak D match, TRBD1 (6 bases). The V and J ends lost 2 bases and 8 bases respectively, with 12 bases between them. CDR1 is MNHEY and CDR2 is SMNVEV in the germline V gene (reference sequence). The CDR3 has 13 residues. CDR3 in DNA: TGTGCCAGCAGTTTAGGGGGGCAGGGCGGCTACACCTTC. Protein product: CASSLGGQGGYTF.

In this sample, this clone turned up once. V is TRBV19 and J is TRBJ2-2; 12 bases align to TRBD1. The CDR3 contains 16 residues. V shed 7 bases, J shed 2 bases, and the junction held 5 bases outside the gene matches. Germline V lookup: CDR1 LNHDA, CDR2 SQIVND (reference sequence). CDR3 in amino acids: CASKGTGGGNTGELFF. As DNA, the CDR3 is TGTGCCAGTAAGGGGACAGGGGGCGGAAACACCGGGGAGCTGTTTTTT.

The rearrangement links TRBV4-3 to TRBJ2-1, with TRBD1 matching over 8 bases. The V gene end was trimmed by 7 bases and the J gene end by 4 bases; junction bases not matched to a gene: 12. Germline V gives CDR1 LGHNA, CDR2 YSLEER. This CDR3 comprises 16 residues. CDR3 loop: CASTRSGGAKYNEQFF. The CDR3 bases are TGCGCCAGCACTCGTTCAGGGGGCGCGAAGTACAATGAGCAGTTCTTC.

This CDR3 reads CASSLVGLAQSDTQYF. DNA for the CDR3: TGTGCCAGCAGTTTAGTGGGTTTGGCACAATCAGATACGCAGTATTTT. The rearrangement uses TRBV28 and TRBJ2-3, with D unresolved. Trimming removed 2 bases at V and 4 bases at J, with 16 bases between. From germline, CDR1 is MDHEN and CDR2 SYDVKM. The CDR3 totals 16 residues. Full variable domain (rest looked up from reference TRBV28 and TRBJ2-3): DVKVTQSSRYLVKRTGEKVFLECVQDMDHENMFWYRQDPGLGLRLIYFSYDVKMKEKGDIPEGYSVSREKKERFSLILESASTNQTSMYLCASSLVGLAQSDTQYFGPGTRLTVL.

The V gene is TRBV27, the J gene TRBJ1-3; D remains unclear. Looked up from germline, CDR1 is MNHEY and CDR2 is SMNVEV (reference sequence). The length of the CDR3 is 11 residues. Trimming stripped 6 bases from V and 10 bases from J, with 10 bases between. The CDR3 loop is CASSNGLTIYF. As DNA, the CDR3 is TGTGCCAGCAGCAACGGACTAACCATATATTTT.

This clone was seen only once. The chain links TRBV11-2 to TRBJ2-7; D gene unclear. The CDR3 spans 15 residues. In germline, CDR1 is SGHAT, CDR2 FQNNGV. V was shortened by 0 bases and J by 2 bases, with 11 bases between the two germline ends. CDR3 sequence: CASSLDRARTYEQYF. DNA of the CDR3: TGTGCCAGCAGCTTAGATAGGGCTCGGACCTACGAGCAGTACTTC.

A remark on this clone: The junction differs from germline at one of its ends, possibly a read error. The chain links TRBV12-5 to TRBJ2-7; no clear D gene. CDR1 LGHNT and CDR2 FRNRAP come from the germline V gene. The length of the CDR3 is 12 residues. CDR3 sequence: CASGRAPGILHF. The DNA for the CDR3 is TGTGCTAGTGGTCGCGCACCCGGAATCCTGCACTTC.

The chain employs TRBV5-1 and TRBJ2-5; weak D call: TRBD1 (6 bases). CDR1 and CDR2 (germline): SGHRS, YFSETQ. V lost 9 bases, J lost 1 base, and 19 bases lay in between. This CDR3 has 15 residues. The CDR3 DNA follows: TGCGCCACACAACAGGGCCCCACCCTCCAAGAGACCCAGTACTTC. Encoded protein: CATQQGPTLQETQYF.

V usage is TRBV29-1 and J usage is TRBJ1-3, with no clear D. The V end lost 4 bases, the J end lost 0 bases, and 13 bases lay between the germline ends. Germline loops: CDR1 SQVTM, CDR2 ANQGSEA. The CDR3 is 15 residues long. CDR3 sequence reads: CSVAPRTDSGNTIYF. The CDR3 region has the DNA TGCAGCGTTGCTCCCCGGACTGACTCTGGAAACACCATATATTTT.

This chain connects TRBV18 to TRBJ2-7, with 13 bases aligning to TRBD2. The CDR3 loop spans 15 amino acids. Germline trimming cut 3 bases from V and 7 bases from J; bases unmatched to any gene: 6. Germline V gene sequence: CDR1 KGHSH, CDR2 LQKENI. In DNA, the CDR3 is TGTGCCAGCTCACCGCGGACTAGCGGGAGTGGAGAGCAGTACTTC. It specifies CASSPRTSGSGEQYF.

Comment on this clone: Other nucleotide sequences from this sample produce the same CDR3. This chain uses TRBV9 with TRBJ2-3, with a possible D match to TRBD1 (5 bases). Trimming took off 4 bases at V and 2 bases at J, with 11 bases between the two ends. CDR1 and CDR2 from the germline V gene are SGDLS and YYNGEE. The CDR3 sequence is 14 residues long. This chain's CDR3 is CASSKRQNTDTQYF. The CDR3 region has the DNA TGTGCCAGCAGCAAAAGACAGAACACAGATACGCAGTATTTT.

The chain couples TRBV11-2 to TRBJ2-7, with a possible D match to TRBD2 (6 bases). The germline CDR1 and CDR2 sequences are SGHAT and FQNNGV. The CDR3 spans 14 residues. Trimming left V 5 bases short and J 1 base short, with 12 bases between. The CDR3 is CASSLGGQSYEQYF. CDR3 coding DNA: TGTGCCAGCAGCCTAGGAGGGCAATCCTACGAGCAGTACTTC.

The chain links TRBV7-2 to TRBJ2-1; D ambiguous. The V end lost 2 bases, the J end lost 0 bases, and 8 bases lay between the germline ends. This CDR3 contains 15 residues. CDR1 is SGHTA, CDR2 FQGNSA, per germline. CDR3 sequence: CASSLRRSSYNEQFF. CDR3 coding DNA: TGTGCCAGCAGCTTAAGACGTAGCTCCTACAATGAGCAGTTCTTC.

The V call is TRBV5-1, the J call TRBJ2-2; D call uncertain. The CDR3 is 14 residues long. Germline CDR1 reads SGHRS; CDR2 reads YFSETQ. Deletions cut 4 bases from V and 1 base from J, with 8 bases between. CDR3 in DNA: TGCGCCAGCAGCAACGCAGGGAACACCGGGGAGCTGTTTTTT. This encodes CASSNAGNTGELFF. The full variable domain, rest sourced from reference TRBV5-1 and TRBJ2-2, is KAGVTQTPRYLIKTRGQQVTLSCSPISGHRSVSWYQQTPGQGLQFLFEYFSETQRNKGNFPGRFSGRQFSNSRSEMNVSTLELGDSALYLCASSNAGNTGELFFGEGSRLTVL.

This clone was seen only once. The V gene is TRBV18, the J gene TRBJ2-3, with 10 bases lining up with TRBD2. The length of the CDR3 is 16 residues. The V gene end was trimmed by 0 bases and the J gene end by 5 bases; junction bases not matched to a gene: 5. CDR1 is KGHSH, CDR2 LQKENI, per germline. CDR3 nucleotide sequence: TGTGCCAGCTCACCACCAGCCAGCGGGAGGGGAGATACGCAGTATTTT. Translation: CASSPPASGRGDTQYF.

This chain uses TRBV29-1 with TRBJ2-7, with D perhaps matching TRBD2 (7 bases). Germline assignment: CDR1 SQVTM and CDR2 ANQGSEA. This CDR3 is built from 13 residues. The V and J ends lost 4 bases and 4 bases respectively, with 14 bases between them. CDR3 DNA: TGCAGCGTTGGGGAGGGGGTCAGGTACGAGCAGTACTTC. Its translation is CSVGEGVRYEQYF.

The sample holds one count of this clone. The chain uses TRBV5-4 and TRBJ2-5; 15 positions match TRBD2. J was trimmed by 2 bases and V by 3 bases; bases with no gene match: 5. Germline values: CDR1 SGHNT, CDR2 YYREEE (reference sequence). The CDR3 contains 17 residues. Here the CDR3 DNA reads TGTGCCAGCAGCTCCGGGACTAGCGGGAGGAAACAAGAGACCCAGTACTTC. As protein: CASSSGTSGRKQETQYF.

This CDR3 reads CASSQGTRINYGYTF. The DNA of the CDR3 is TGTGCCAGCAGCCAAGGGACGCGGATTAACTATGGCTACACCTTC. The chain combines TRBV14 with TRBJ1-2; the D is unclear. This CDR3 has 15 residues. Per the germline V gene, CDR1 is SGHDN and CDR2 is FVKESK. Trimming shortened V by 1 base and J by 1 base, and 10 bases separated the two germline ends.

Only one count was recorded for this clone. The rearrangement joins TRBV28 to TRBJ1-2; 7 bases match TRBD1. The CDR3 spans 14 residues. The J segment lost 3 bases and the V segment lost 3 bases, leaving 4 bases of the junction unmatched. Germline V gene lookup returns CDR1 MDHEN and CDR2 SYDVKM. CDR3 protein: CASSFYQGDYGYTF. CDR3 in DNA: TGTGCCAGCAGTTTCTATCAGGGGGACTATGGCTACACCTTC.

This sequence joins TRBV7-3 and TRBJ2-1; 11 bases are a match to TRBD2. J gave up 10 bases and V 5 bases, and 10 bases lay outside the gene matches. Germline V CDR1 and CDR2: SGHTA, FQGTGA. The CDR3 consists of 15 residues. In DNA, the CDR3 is TGTGCCAGCAGCCCCCCCAATAGCGGGAGGGCCGAGCAGTTCTTC. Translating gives CASSPPNSGRAEQFF.

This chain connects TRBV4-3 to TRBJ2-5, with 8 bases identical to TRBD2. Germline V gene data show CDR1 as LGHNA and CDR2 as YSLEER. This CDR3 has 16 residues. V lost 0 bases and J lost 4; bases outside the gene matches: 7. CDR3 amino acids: CASSQDREGPLETQYF. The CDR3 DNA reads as TGCGCCAGCAGCCAAGACCGGGAGGGCCCGTTAGAGACCCAGTACTTC.

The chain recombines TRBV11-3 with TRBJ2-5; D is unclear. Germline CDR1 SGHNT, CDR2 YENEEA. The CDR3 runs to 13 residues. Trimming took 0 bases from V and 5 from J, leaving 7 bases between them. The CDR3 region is CASSLESTETQYF. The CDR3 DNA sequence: TGTGCCAGCAGCTTAGAATCAACGGAGACCCAGTACTTC. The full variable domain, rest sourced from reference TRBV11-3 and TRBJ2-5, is EAGVVQSPRYKIIEKKQPVAFWCNPISGHNTLYWYLQNLGQGPELLIRYENEEAVDDSQLPKDRFSAERLKGVDSTLKIQPAELGDSAVYLCASSLESTETQYFGPGTRLLVL.

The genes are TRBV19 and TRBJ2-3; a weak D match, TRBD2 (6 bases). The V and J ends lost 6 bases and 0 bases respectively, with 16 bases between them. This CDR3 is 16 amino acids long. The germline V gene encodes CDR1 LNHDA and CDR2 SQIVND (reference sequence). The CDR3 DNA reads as TGTGCCAGTAGGGATAGCGGATTGACTAGCACAGATACGCAGTATTTT. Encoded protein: CASRDSGLTSTDTQYF.

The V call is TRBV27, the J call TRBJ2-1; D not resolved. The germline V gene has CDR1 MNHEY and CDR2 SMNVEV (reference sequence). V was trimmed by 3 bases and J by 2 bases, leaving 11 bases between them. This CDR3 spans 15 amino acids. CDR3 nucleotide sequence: TGTGCCAGCAGTTTGTGGATGTCTCCCTACAATGAGCAGTTCTTC. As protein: CASSLWMSPYNEQFF.

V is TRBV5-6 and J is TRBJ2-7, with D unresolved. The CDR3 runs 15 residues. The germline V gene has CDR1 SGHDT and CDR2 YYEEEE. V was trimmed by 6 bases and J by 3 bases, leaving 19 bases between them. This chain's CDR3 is CASKKGWGRNYEQYF. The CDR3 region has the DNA TGTGCCAGCAAAAAAGGGTGGGGTAGGAACTACGAGCAGTACTTC. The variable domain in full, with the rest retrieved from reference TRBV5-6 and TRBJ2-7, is DAGVTQSPTHLIKTRGQQVTLRCSPKSGHDTVSWYQQALGQGPQFIFQYYEEEERQRGNFPDRFSGHQFPNYSSELNVNALLLGDSALYLCASKKGWGRNYEQYFGPGTRLTVT.

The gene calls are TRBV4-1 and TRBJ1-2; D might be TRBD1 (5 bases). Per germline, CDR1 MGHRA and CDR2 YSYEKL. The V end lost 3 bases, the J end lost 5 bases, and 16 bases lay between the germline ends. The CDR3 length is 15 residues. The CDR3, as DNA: TGCGCCAGCAGCCAGCTTGGGGGAATTGAGTATGGCTACACCTTC. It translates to CASSQLGGIEYGYTF.

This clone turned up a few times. The CDR3 reads CASSESGTGDTQYF. CDR3 sequence (DNA): TGTGCCAGCAGTGAAAGCGGGACGGGAGATACGCAGTATTTT. The chain links TRBV6-4 to TRBJ2-3, with 7 bases matching TRBD2. The CDR3 runs 14 residues. The germline CDR1 and CDR2 sequences are MRHNA and SNTAGT. Losses at the gene ends were 3 bases for V and 5 bases for J; bases not matched to a gene: 5.

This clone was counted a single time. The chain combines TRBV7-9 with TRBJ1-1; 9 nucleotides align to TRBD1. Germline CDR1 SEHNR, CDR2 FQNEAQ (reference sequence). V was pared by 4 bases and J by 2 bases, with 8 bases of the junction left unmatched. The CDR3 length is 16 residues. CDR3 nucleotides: TGTGCCAGCAGCTCTCTACCGGGACAGGGTAACACTGAAGCTTTCTTT. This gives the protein CASSSLPGQGNTEAFF.

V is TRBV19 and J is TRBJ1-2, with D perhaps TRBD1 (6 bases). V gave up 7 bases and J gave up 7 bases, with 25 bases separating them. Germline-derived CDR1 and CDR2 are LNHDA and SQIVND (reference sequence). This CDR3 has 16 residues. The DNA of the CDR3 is TGTGCCAGTACGATCTCCGGTCCGGGGGCGAGTTCTGGCTACACCTTC. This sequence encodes CASTISGPGASSGYTF.

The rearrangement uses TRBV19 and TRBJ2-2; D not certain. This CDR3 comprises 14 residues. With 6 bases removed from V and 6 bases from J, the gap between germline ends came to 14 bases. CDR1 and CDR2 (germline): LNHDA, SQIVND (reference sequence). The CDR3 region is CASRPVGGAGELFF. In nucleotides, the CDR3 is TGTGCCAGTAGGCCGGTTGGTGGAGCCGGGGAGCTGTTTTTT.

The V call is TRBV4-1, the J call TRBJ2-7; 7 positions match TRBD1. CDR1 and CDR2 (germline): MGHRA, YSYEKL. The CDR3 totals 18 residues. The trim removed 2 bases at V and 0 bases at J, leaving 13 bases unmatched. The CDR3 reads CASSQTLGDGTDSYEQYF. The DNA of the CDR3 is TGCGCCAGCAGCCAAACTTTGGGAGACGGGACAGACTCCTACGAGCAGTACTTC.

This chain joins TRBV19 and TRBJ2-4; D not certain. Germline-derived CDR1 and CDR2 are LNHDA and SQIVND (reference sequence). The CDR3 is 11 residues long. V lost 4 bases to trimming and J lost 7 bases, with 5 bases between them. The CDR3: CASSTPNIQYF. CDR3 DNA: TGTGCCAGTAGTACCCCGAACATTCAGTACTTC.